These T cell receptor beta chains were read from a single sample in a study of beta chain features in type 1 diabetes. Sequencing was performed with immunoSEQ multiplex PCR; in TCRdb, only in-frame clones are kept and a portion is missing. This table has approximately 260,000 clones, approximately 25% appearing once. Material for sequencing was naive CD4+ T cells from blood. All receptors derive from a woman aged 30 to 39 with type 1 diabetes. Both conserved end residues are part of each CDR3. Each record gives: J gene, D gene, clone size, V gene, CDR3 DNA, CDR3 protein. The D gene is left open where the match is weak. A row's size may be missing; if present it is once, few, many or a size class.

j_call: TRBJ2-3
d_call: NA
clone_size: NA
v_call: TRBV25-1
cdr3_nt: TGTGCCAGCTCACTTGCGGGAAGCACAGATACGCAGTATTTT
cdr3_aa: CASSLAGSTDTQYF

j_call: TRBJ2-7
d_call: NA
clone_size: NA
v_call: TRBV5-1
cdr3_nt: TGCGCCAGCAGCGGGGGGACAGTCGAGCAGTACTTC
cdr3_aa: CASSGGTVEQYF

j_call: TRBJ1-1
d_call: TRBD1
clone_size: NA
v_call: TRBV19
cdr3_nt: TGTGCCAGTAATCCCTTGGACAGGGTGAACACTGAAGCTTTCTTT
cdr3_aa: CASNPLDRVNTEAFF

j_call: TRBJ2-3
d_call: NA
clone_size: NA
v_call: TRBV18
cdr3_nt: TGTGCCAGCTCTCCTACTCTTATACAGGGCTCGACAGATACGCAGTATTTT
cdr3_aa: CASSPTLIQGSTDTQYF

j_call: TRBJ2-7
d_call: TRBD2
clone_size: NA
v_call: TRBV15
cdr3_nt: TGTGCCACCAGCAGCCAGACTAGCGGGAGGGTTCTATACGAGCAGTACTTC
cdr3_aa: CATSSQTSGRVLYEQYF

j_call: TRBJ2-1
d_call: NA
clone_size: few
v_call: TRBV2
cdr3_nt: TGTGCCAGCCGAGCGGAGTACCTTGAGCAGTTCTTC
cdr3_aa: CASRAEYLEQFF

j_call: TRBJ1-4
d_call: TRBD1
clone_size: NA
v_call: TRBV5-4
cdr3_nt: TGTGCCAGCAGCATCCGGGACAGGGATGAAAAACTGTTTTTT
cdr3_aa: CASSIRDRDEKLFF

j_call: TRBJ2-5
d_call: NA
clone_size: NA
v_call: TRBV29-1
cdr3_nt: TGCAGCGTTCTGGGGGCGGGAGAGACCCAGTACTTC
cdr3_aa: CSVLGAGETQYF

j_call: TRBJ2-7
d_call: TRBD2
clone_size: NA
v_call: TRBV19
cdr3_nt: TGTGCCAGTAGCCAGCGGGAGAAGTCCTACGAGCAGTACTTC
cdr3_aa: CASSQREKSYEQYF

j_call: TRBJ2-7
d_call: NA
clone_size: NA
v_call: TRBV9
cdr3_nt: TGTGCCAGCAGCCAATCCTCAGAGGGCTACGAGCAGTACTTC
cdr3_aa: CASSQSSEGYEQYF

j_call: TRBJ2-6
d_call: NA
clone_size: NA
v_call: TRBV11-2
cdr3_nt: TGTGCCAGCAGCTTAGGGCGGGTGGCCAACGTCCTGACTTTC
cdr3_aa: CASSLGRVANVLTF

j_call: TRBJ2-5
d_call: NA
clone_size: few
v_call: TRBV5-1
cdr3_nt: TGCGCCAGCAGCCCCCAGGACAGCGAACAAGAGACCCAGTACTTC
cdr3_aa: CASSPQDSEQETQYF

j_call: TRBJ1-4
d_call: TRBD1
clone_size: NA
v_call: TRBV7-9
cdr3_nt: TGTGCCAGCAGCCGGACAGGGGAGTACGAAAAACTGTTTTTT
cdr3_aa: CASSRTGEYEKLFF

j_call: TRBJ1-5
d_call: NA
clone_size: NA
v_call: TRBV27
cdr3_nt: TGTGCCAGCAGTCAAACACAGGGTCACAATCAGCCCCAGCATTTT
cdr3_aa: CASSQTQGHNQPQHF

j_call: TRBJ2-2
d_call: NA
clone_size: NA
v_call: TRBV28
cdr3_nt: TGTGGTTCATTAAACTTGAACACCGGGGAGCTGTTTTTT
cdr3_aa: CGSLNLNTGELFF

j_call: TRBJ2-7
d_call: TRBD1
clone_size: NA
v_call: TRBV7-2
cdr3_nt: TGTGCCAGCAGCTCGGGGGACAGGGGTGCCTACGAGCAGTACTTC
cdr3_aa: CASSSGDRGAYEQYF

j_call: TRBJ2-5
d_call: TRBD2
clone_size: once
v_call: TRBV30
cdr3_nt: TGTGCCTGGAGTCCGGGACTAGCAAGTGAGACCCAGTACTTC
cdr3_aa: CAWSPGLASETQYF

j_call: TRBJ2-7
d_call: TRBD2
clone_size: NA
v_call: TRBV29-1
cdr3_nt: TGCAGCGTCGGAGGGCAGACTAGCGGTACCTACGAGCAGTACTTC
cdr3_aa: CSVGGQTSGTYEQYF

j_call: TRBJ2-1
d_call: TRBD2
clone_size: NA
v_call: TRBV14
cdr3_nt: TGTGCCAGCAGCCTGCTGGGAGCGGGAGATCTTAACGAGCAGTTCTTC
cdr3_aa: CASSLLGAGDLNEQFF

j_call: TRBJ2-1
d_call: NA
clone_size: NA
v_call: TRBV29-1
cdr3_nt: TGCAGCGTTGAAGAATGGGCCAATGAGCAGTTCTTC
cdr3_aa: CSVEEWANEQFF

j_call: TRBJ2-1
d_call: NA
clone_size: NA
v_call: TRBV11-2
cdr3_nt: TGTGCCAGCAGCTCGTTAAGCGGATCCTACAATGAGCAGTTCTTC
cdr3_aa: CASSSLSGSYNEQFF